This entry concerns a single TCR beta chain. This entry comes from a study of blood T cell repertoires in COVID-19. The CDR3 extends over 15 amino acids. CDR1 and CDR2 from the germline V gene are KGHSH and LQKENI. With 0 bases removed from V and 1 base from J, the gap between germline ends came to 7 bases. Assay used: immunoSEQ multiplex PCR; TCRdb lists only in-frame clones, some missing. This table holds about 430,000 clones, around nine tenths found once. The V and J genes are TRBV18 and TRBJ2-4; tentatively, D is TRBD2 (5 bases). The sequence derives from a woman under 30 who had been exposed to COVID-19. Sequencing was performed on PBMCs or T cells enriched from blood (not recorded which). CDR3 in amino acids: CASSPPSGAKNIQYF. In DNA, the CDR3 is TGTGCCAGCTCACCACCGAGCGGTGCCAAAAACATTCAGTACTTC. Supplemented by reference TRBV18 and TRBJ2-4, the full variable domain reads NAGVMQNPRHLVRRRGQEARLRCSPMKGHSHVYWYRQLPEEGLKFMVYLQKENIIDESGMPKERFSAEFPKEGPSILRIQQVVRGDSAAYFCASSPPSGAKNIQYFGAGTRLSVL.